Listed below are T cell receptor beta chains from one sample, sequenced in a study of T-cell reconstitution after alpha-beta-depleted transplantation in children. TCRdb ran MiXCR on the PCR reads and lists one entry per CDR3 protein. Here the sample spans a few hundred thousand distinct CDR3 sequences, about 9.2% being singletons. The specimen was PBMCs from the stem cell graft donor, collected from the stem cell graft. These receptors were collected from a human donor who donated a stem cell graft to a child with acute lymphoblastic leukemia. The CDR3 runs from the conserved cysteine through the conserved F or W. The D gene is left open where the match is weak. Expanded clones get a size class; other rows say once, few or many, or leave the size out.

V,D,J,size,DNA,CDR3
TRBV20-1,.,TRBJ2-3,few,TGCAGTGCTAGAGTGGCGGGGAGCACAGATACGCAGTATTTT,CSARVAGSTDTQYF
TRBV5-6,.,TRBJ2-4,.,TGTGCCAGCAGCCCCGGGGGCCCGTCCAAAAACATTCAGTACTTC,CASSPGGPSKNIQYF
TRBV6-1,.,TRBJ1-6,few,TGTGCCAGCAGCTCAGGGCAGGCCATTGGAAATTCACCCCTCCACTTT,CASSSGQAIGNSPLHF
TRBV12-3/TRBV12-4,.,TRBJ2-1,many,TGTGCCAGCAGCCCAATCGGGAATGAGCAGTTCTTC,CASSPIGNEQFF
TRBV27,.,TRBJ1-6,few,TGTGCCAGCAGTTCGACGACAGGAGGAAATAATTCACCCCTCCACTTT,CASSSTTGGNNSPLHF
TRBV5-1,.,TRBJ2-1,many,TGCGCCAGCAGCTTGAAGGCCGGGCTCTATGAGCAGTTCTTC,CASSLKAGLYEQFF
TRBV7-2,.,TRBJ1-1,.,TGTGCCAGCAGCTTAGAGGCTGGGGGGCAGGGACACGCTTTCTTT,CASSLEAGGQGHAFF
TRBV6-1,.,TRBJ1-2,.,TGTGCCAGCAGAGACAGCGAGCTTATCTATGGCTACACCTTC,CASRDSELIYGYTF
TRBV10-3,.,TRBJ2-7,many,TGTGCCATCTCGCCGCAGGAGACCTACGAGCAGTACTTC,CAISPQETYEQYF
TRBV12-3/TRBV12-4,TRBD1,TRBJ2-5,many,TGTGCCAGCAGTCCCAGGGGGCGTGAGACCCAGTACTTC,CASSPRGRETQYF
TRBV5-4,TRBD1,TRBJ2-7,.,TGTGCCAGCAGCCGTTTCGGACAGGGTAATTTCTACGAGCAGTACTTC,CASSRFGQGNFYEQYF
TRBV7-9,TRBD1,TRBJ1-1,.,TGTGCCAGCAGCTCCGAACAGGGGCCCAGCACTGAAGCTTTCTTT,CASSSEQGPSTEAFF
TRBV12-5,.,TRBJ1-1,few,TGTGCTAGTGGATTAGGGTACACTGAAGCTTTCTTT,CASGLGYTEAFF
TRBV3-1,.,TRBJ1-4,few,TGTGCCGTCGGCAGTTCCGGCCGAACCGGCGAAAAACTGTTTTTT,CAVGSSGRTGEKLFF
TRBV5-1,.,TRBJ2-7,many,TGCGCCAGCAGCTTGGGGTATGGTGTCGACGAGCAGTACTTC,CASSLGYGVDEQYF
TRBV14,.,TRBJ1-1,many,TGTGCCAGCAGCCAAGAAAGGTACGGAGGAGGAGCTTTCTTT,CASSQERYGGGAFF
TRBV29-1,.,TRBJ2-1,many,TGCAGCGTACGACAGGACCTATACAATGAGCAGTTCTTC,CSVRQDLYNEQFF
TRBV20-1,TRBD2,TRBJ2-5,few,TGCAGTGCTAGGGGCGGGGGAGAGACCCAGTACTTC,CSARGGGETQYF
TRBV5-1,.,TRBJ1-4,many,TGCGCCAGCAGCCGAGCGACAGGAAGCAGGGAAAAACTGTTTTTT,CASSRATGSREKLFF
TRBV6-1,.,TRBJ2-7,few,TGTGCCAGCAGCCGCGAACCCGGGGGGCTCTCCTACGAGCAGTACTTC,CASSREPGGLSYEQYF
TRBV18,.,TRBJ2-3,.,TGTGCCAGCTCACCACCCGCTATCACAGATACGCAGTATTTT,CASSPPAITDTQYF
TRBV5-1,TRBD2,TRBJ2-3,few,TGCGCCAGCAGCTTGCATGGCGGGGGGGCCTCAGATACGCAGTATTTT,CASSLHGGGASDTQYF
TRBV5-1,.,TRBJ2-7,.,TGCGCCAGCAGCTTCTCGGACATGGTGTACGAGCAGTACTTC,CASSFSDMVYEQYF
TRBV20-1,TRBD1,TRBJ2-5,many,TGCAGTGCTAGAGGGGACAGGGGAGAGACCCAGTACTTC,CSARGDRGETQYF
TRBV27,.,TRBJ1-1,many,TGTGCCAGCAGCCCCCCCGGCTACGTGAACACTGAAGCTTTCTTT,CASSPPGYVNTEAFF
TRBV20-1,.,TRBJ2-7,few,TGCAGTGCTAGATCCAACCGGGAGACCTACGAGCAGTACTTC,CSARSNRETYEQYF
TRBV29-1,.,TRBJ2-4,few,TGCAGCGTTTTAGGGGCGGGGCGTGAAAACATTCAGTACTTC,CSVLGAGRENIQYF
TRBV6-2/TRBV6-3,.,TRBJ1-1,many,TGTGCCAGCAGTTTTATTCCAGGGACATGGAACACTGAAGCTTTCTTT,CASSFIPGTWNTEAFF
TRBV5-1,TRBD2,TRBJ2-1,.,TGCGCCAGCAGCCACCGGACTAGCGGGGGGGCGATAAATGAGCAGTTCTTC,CASSHRTSGGAINEQFF
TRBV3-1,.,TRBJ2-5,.,TGTGCCAGCAGCCCATACAAAGAGTGGACCCAGTACTTC,CASSPYKEWTQYF
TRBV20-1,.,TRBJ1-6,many,TGCAGCCCAGAGCGGGCTGGGTTGCGAAATTCACCCCTCCACTTT,CSPERAGLRNSPLHF
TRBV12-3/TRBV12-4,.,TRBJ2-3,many,TGTGCCAGCATCCAGGGGTCTAGCACAGATACGCAGTATTTT,CASIQGSSTDTQYF
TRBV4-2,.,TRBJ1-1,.,TGTGCCAGCAGCCAAGACGACAGAGAAGCTTTCTTT,CASSQDDREAFF
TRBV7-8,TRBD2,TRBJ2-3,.,TGTGCCAGCAGCTTAGGGATGACTAGCGGGGCCACAGATACGCAGTATTTT,CASSLGMTSGATDTQYF
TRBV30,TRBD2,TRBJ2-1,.,TGTGCCTGGAGTCTAAAACTAGCGGGGCCTTCCTACAATGAGCAGTTCTTC,CAWSLKLAGPSYNEQFF
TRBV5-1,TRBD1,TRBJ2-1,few,TGCGCCAGCAGCTTCGGACAGGGATACAATGAGCAGTTCTTC,CASSFGQGYNEQFF
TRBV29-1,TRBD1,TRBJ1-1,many,TGCAGCGTCGCGCAAAGCAGGGGGCCCAGCACTGAAGCTTTCTTT,CSVAQSRGPSTEAFF
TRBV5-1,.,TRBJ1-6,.,TGCGCCAGCAGCCCGGAGGGGGTCGAAAATTCACCCCTCCACTTT,CASSPEGVENSPLHF
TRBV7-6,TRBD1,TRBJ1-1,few,TGTGCCAGCAGCTTAAGGTGGAGGGGGCGCGACACTGAAGCTTTCTTT,CASSLRWRGRDTEAFF